Shown below are 10 T cell receptor beta chains from a single sample sequenced in a study of T-cell reconstitution after alpha-beta-depleted transplantation in children. Researchers prepared the TCRbeta library using unique molecular identifiers, the study reports. TCRdb itself ran the PCR reads through MiXCR, one entry per CDR3 protein. Of roughly 50,000 distinct CDR3 sequences listed, about 40% are singletons. The sequences come from PBMCs, mostly from graft donor cells, collected 360 days after TCRalphabeta/CD19-depleted stem cell transplant. Source of these receptors: a male patient younger than 18 who had a stem cell transplant for acute lymphoblastic leukemia, so the T cells may come from the graft donor.

The chain carries TRBV6-2 or TRBV6-3 and TRBJ2-1, with 8 bases aligning to TRBD1. V shed 8 bases and J 8 bases; nucleotides not matched to a gene: 2. This CDR3 comprises 11 residues. Germline V CDR1 and CDR2: MNHEY, SVGEGT. This CDR3 is CASLQGDEQFF. As DNA, the CDR3 is TGTGCCAGCCTACAGGGGGATGAGCAGTTCTTC.

The chain carries TRBV6-5 and TRBJ2-1; 10 bases are shared with TRBD2. CDR3 size: 11 residues. The germline V gene encodes CDR1 MNHEY and CDR2 SVGAGI. The J segment lost 14 bases and the V segment lost 6 bases, leaving 4 bases of the junction unmatched. The CDR3 loop is CASSPGTSEFF. The CDR3 DNA is TGTGCCAGCAGCCCCGGGACTAGCGAGTTCTTC.

A few counts support this clonotype. The chain is built from TRBV28 and TRBJ2-1, with D perhaps matching TRBD1 (5 bases). Germline CDR1 MDHEN, CDR2 SYDVKM. Trimming removed 10 bases at V and 0 bases at J, with 16 bases between. CDR3 size: 15 residues. The CDR3 region has the DNA TGTGCCACCGCTGTAGGGGCAGGCTCCTACAATGAGCAGTTCTTC. Translation gives CATAVGAGSYNEQFF.

The V call is TRBV18, the J call TRBJ2-7, with 9 bases lining up with TRBD1. V shed 2 bases, J shed 7 bases, and the junction held 18 bases outside the gene matches. This CDR3 has 18 residues. Germline V lookup: CDR1 KGHSH, CDR2 LQKENI. The CDR3 reads CASSPNYGGQGPRGEQYF. The CDR3 region has the DNA TGTGCCAGCTCACCAAACTATGGGGGACAGGGCCCTCGAGGGGAGCAGTACTTC.

This chain joins TRBV18 and TRBJ2-1, with 10 bases matching TRBD2. Germline loops: CDR1 KGHSH, CDR2 LQKENI. CDR3 length equals 14 residues. Losses at the gene ends were 6 bases for V and 6 bases for J; bases not matched to a gene: 5. The CDR3 protein is CASSRRTSGNEQFF. DNA of the CDR3: TGTGCCAGCTCTCGAAGGACTAGCGGCAATGAGCAGTTCTTC.

The V call is TRBV5-1, the J call TRBJ2-1; 8 bases agree with TRBD1. The CDR3 spans 17 residues. V was clipped by 7 bases and J by 2 bases; unmatched bases: 14. The germline V gene has CDR1 SGHRS and CDR2 YFSETQ. CDR3 nucleotide sequence: TGCGCCAGCCGCCTACCAGCTAAGGGACAGGCCTACAATGAGCAGTTCTTC. Encoded protein: CASRLPAKGQAYNEQFF. The full variable domain, its missing parts supplied by reference TRBV5-1 and TRBJ2-1, is KAGVTQTPRYLIKTRGQQVTLSCSPISGHRSVSWYQQTPGQGLQFLFEYFSETQRNKGNFPGRFSGRQFSNSRSEMNVSTLELGDSALYLCASRLPAKGQAYNEQFFGPGTRLTVL.

The rearrangement joins TRBV20-1 to TRBJ1-5, with 8 bases that match TRBD1. CDR3 length: 12 residues. Germline values: CDR1 DFQATT, CDR2 SNEGSKA (reference sequence). V lost 6 bases, J lost 5 bases, and 3 bases stayed unmatched. CDR3 in DNA: TGCAGTGCAGGACAGGGTTATCAGCCCCAGCATTTT. It is translated as CSAGQGYQPQHF.

This clonotype was observed at least ten times. CDR3 bases: TGTGCCAGCAGTTTCCCGGCGGATACGCAGTATTTT. As protein: CASSFPADTQYF. The chain uses TRBV27 and TRBJ2-3; no definite D call. The CDR3 runs 12 residues. In germline, CDR1 is MNHEY, CDR2 SMNVEV (reference sequence). Trimming shortened V by 3 bases and J by 6 bases, and 7 bases separated the two germline ends.

V is TRBV6-5 and J is TRBJ2-7, with 8 bases that match TRBD1. Looked up from germline, CDR1 is MNHEY and CDR2 is SVGAGI. The CDR3 totals 15 residues. V shed 2 bases, J shed 0 bases, and the junction held 3 bases outside the gene matches. The CDR3 here is CASSYGTGYSYEQYF. CDR3 in DNA: TGTGCCAGCAGTTACGGGACAGGCTACTCCTACGAGCAGTACTTC.

J is TRBJ2-2 and V is TRBV24-1; 7 positions agree with TRBD2. Germline V CDR1 and CDR2: KGHDR, SFDVKD. The CDR3 is made up of 16 amino acids. Trimming cost V 0 bases and J 4 bases; bases outside gene matches: 4. The CDR3 is CATSDLSGDRTGELFF. The CDR3 DNA follows: TGTGCCACCAGTGATTTGAGCGGGGATCGCACCGGGGAGCTGTTTTTT.